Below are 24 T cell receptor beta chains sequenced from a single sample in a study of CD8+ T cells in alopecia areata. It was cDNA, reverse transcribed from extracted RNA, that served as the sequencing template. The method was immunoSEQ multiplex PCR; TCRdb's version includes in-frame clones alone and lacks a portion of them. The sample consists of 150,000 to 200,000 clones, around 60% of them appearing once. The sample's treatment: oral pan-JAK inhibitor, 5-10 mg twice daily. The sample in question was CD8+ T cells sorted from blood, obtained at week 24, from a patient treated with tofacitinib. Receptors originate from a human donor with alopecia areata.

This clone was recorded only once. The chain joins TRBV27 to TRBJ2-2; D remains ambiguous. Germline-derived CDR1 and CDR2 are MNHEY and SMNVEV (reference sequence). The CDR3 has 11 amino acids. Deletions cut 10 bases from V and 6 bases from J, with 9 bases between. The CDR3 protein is CANYGAGELFF. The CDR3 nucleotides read TGTGCCAACTATGGGGCCGGGGAGCTGTTTTTT.

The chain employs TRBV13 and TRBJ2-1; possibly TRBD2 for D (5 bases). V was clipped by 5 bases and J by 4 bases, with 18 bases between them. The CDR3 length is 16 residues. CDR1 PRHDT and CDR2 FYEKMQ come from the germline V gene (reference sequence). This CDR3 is CASSPQTGISYNEQFF. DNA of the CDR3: TGTGCCAGCAGCCCTCAGACGGGGATCTCGTACAATGAGCAGTTCTTC. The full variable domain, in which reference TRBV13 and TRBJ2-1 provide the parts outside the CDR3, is AAGVIQSPRHLIKEKRETATLKCYPIPRHDTVYWYQQGPGQDPQFLISFYEKMQSDKGSIPDRFSAQQFSDYHSELNMSSLELGDSALYFCASSPQTGISYNEQFFGPGTRLTVL.

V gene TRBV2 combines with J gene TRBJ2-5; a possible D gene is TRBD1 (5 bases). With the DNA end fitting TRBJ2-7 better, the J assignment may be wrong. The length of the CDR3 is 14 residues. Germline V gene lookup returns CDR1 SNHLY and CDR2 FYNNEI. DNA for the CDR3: TGTGCCAGCAGTTTGGACACTGGAGCCTACGAGCAGTACTTC. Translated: CASSLDTGAYEQYF.

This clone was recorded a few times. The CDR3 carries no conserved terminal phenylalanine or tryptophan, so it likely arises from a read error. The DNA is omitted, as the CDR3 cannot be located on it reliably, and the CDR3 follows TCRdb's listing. The CDR3 here is CASSPDCPRL. The V and J genes are TRBV4-1 and TRBJ1-6. Germline V CDR1 and CDR2: MGHRA, YSYEKL. Including both end residues, the CDR3 is 10 amino acids long.

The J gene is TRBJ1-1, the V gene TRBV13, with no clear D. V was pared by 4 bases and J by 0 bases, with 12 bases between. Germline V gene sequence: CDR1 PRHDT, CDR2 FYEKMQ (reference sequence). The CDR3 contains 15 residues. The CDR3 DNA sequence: TGTGCCAGCAGCTCCCGAAGAGGTGTGAACACTGAAGCTTTCTTT. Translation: CASSSRRGVNTEAFF.

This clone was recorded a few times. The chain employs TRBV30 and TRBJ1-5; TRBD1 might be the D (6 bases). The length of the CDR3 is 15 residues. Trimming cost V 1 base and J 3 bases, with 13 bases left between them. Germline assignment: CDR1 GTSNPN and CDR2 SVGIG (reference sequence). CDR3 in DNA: TGTGCCTGGAGTGCCGCCACAGGGACCAATCAGCCCCAGCATTTT. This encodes CAWSAATGTNQPQHF.

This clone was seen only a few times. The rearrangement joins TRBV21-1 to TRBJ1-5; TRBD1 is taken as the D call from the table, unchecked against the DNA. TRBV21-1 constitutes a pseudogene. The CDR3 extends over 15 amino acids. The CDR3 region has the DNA TGTGCCAGCAGCAAGGGGGACAGAGACAATCAGCCCCAGCATTTT. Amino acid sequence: CASSKGDRDNQPQHF.

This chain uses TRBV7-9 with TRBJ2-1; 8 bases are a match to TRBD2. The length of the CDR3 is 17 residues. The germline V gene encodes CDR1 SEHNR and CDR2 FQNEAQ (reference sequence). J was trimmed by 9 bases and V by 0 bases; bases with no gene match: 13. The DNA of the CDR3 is TGTGCCAGCAGCTTAGCGACTACGGGGGGGTACGGTGGTGAGCAGTTCTTC. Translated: CASSLATTGGYGGEQFF.

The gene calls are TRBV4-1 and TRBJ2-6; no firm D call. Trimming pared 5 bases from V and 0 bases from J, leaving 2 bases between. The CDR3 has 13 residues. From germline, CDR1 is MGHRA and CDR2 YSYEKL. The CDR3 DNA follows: TGCGCCAGCAGCTTCTCTGGGGCCAACGTCCTGACTTTC. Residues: CASSFSGANVLTF.

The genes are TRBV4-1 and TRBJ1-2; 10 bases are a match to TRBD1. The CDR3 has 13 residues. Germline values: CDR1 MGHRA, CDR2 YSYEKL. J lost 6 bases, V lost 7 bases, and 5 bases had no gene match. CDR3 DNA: TGCGCCAGCACTGGACAGGGGGAAAATGGCTACACCTTC. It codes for CASTGQGENGYTF.

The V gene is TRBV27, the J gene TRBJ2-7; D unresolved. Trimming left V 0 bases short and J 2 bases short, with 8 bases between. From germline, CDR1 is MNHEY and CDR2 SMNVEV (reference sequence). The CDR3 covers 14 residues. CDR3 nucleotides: TGTGCCAGCAGTTTATCGGCCGGTCCCTACGAGCAGTACTTC. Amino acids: CASSLSAGPYEQYF.

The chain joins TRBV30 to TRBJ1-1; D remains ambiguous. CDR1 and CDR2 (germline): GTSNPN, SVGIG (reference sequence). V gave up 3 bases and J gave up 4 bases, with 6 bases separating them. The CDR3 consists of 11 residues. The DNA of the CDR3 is TGTGCCTGGAGGAAGAGCACTGAAGCTTTCTTT. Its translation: CAWRKSTEAFF.

CDR3: CASRPGTDYEQYF. In DNA form, the CDR3 reads TGTGCCTCAAGGCCCGGGACAGACTACGAGCAGTACTTC. The J gene is TRBJ2-7, the V gene TRBV30, with 7 positions matching TRBD1. Germline assignment: CDR1 GTSNPN and CDR2 SVGIG (reference sequence). This CDR3 has 13 residues. V lost 7 bases and J lost 3; bases outside the gene matches: 9.

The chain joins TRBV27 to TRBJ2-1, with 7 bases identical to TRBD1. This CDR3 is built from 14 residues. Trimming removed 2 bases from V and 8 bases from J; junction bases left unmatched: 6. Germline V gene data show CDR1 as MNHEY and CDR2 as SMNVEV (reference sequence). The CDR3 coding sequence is TGTGCCAGCAGTTTAGCAGGGCAGGGGGATGAGCAGTTCTTC. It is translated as CASSLAGQGDEQFF.

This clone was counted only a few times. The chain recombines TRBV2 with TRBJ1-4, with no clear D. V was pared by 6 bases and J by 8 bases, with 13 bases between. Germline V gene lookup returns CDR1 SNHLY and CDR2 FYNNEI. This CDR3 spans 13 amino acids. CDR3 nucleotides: TGTGCCAGCAGGGGTGTGGGAGGCGAAAAACTGTTTTTT. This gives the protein CASRGVGGEKLFF.

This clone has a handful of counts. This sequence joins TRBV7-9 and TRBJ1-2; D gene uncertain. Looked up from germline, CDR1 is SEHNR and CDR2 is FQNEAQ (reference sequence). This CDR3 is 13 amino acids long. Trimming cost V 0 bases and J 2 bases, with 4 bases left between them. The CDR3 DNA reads TGTGCCAGCAGCTTAGCAGTGAACTATGGCTACACCTTC. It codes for CASSLAVNYGYTF.

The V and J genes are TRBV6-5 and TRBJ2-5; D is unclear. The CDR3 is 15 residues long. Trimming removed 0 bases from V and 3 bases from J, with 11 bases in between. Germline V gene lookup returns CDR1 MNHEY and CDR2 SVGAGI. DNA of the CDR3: TGTGCCAGCAGTTACTCGGGATCCCTTAAAGAGACCCAGTACTTC. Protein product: CASSYSGSLKETQYF.

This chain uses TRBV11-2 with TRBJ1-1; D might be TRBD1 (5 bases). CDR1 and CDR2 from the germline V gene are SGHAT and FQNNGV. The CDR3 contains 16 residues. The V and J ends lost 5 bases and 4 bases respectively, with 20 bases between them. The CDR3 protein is CASSPVQGRFVTEAFF. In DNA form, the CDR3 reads TGTGCCAGCAGCCCCGTCCAGGGCCGTTTCGTCACTGAAGCTTTCTTT.

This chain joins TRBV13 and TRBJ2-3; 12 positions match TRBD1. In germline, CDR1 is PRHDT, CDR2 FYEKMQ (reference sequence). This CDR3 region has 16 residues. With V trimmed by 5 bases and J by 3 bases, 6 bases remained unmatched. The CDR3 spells CASSTGTGGGTDTQYF. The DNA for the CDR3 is TGTGCCAGCAGCACTGGGACAGGGGGCGGGACAGATACGCAGTATTTT.

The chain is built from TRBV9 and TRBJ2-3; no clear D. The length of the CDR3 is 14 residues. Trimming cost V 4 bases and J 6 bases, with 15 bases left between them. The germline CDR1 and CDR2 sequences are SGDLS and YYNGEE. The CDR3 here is CASSPTTSGDTQYF. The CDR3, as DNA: TGTGCCAGCAGCCCCACGACTTCAGGTGATACGCAGTATTTT. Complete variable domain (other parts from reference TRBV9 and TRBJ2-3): DSGVTQTPKHLITATGQRVTLRCSPRSGDLSVYWYQQSLDQGLQFLIQYYNGEERAKGNILERFSAQQFPDLHSELNLSSLELGDSALYFCASSPTTSGDTQYFGPGTRLTVL.

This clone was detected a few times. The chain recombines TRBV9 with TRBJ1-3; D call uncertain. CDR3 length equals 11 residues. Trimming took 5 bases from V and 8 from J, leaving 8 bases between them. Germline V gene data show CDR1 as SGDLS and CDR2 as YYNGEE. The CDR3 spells CASSRKDTIYF. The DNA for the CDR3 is TGTGCCAGCAGTAGGAAGGACACCATATATTTT.

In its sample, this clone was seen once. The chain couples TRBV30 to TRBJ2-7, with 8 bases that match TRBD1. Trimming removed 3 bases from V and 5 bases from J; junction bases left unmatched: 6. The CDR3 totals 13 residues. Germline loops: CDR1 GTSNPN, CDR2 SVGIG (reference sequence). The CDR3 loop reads CAWSPTGVDEQYF. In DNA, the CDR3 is TGTGCCTGGAGCCCGACAGGGGTTGACGAGCAGTACTTC.

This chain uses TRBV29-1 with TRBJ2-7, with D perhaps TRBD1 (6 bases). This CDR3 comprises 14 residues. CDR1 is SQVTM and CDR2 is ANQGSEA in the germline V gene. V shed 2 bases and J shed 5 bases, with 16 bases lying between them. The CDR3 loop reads CSVETGTSGNEQYF. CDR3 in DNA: TGCAGCGTTGAAACCGGGACAAGTGGAAACGAGCAGTACTTC.

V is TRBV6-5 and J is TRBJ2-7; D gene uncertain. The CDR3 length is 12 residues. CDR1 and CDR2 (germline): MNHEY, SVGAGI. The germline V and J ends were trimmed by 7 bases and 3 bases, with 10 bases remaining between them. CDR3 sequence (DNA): TGTGCCAGCATGTCCCAGAACTACGAGCAGTACTTC. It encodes CASMSQNYEQYF.